Each of the 30 T cell receptor beta chains below was sequenced from the same sample in a study of blood T cell repertoires in COVID-19. The repertoire was sequenced with immunoSEQ multiplex PCR; TCRdb's copy has only in-frame clones and lacks some. The table lists 400,000 or so clones, 85% to 90% of them singletons. Sequencing was performed on peripheral blood. The receptor source for this set is a man aged 18-30 years with COVID-19, enrolled during active disease.

The rearrangement uses TRBV6-4 and TRBJ1-6; unclear D gene. Germline CDR1 reads MRHNA; CDR2 reads SNTAGT. The CDR3 spans 15 residues. The V gene lost 4 bases and the J gene lost 9 bases, with 16 bases spanning the gap. CDR3 nucleotide sequence: TGTGCCAGCAGTGCAACGGTTAATTCGGGTTCACCCCTCCACTTT. This sequence encodes CASSATVNSGSPLHF.

This sequence joins TRBV6-6 and TRBJ1-3; D is unresolved. CDR1 and CDR2 (germline): MNHNY, SVGAGI (reference sequence). This CDR3 region has 13 residues. V shed 3 bases and J shed 4 bases, with 7 bases lying between them. CDR3 coding DNA: TGTGCCAGCAGTTATGTCCGGGGAAACACCATATATTTT. It codes for CASSYVRGNTIYF.

The V and J genes are TRBV6-6 and TRBJ2-2, with 7 bases aligning to TRBD2. The V segment lost 5 bases and the J segment 7 bases; nucleotides outside the gene matches: 16. CDR1 is MNHNY and CDR2 is SVGAGI in the germline V gene (reference sequence). CDR3 size: 17 residues. In DNA form, the CDR3 reads TGTGCCAGCAGTCTACTTCCGGGACTATCGGGGGGCGGGGAGCTGTTTTTT. It codes for CASSLLPGLSGGGELFF.

The chain recombines TRBV6-1 with TRBJ2-1, with D perhaps matching TRBD1 (6 bases). The ends were cut back, 2 bases at V and 8 bases at J, with 16 bases in the middle. The CDR3 totals 15 residues. Germline V gene data show CDR1 as MNHNS and CDR2 as SASEGT. The CDR3 bases are TGTGCCAGCAGTGAAATCGGTACAGGGTTTCATGAGCAGTTCTTC. The encoded protein is CASSEIGTGFHEQFF.

The V gene is TRBV3-1 (or the pseudogene TRBV3-2), the J gene TRBJ2-5; TRBD2 aligns across 12 bases. The CDR3 sequence is 16 residues long. Losses at the gene ends were 7 bases for V and 8 bases for J; bases not matched to a gene: 14. Germline lookup yields CDR1 LGHDT and CDR2 YNNKEL (reference sequence). CDR3 region: CASIPRTSGDGGTQYF. The CDR3 DNA follows: TGTGCCAGCATCCCCCGGACTAGCGGGGACGGGGGCACCCAGTACTTC.

The rearrangement uses TRBV2 and TRBJ1-4, with 11 bases matching TRBD1. This CDR3 is built from 16 residues. Germline loops: CDR1 SNHLY, CDR2 FYNNEI. Unmatched junction bases numbered 7, after V lost 6 bases and J lost 4 bases. CDR3 region: CASRGGQGDLNEKLFF. DNA for the CDR3: TGTGCCAGCAGGGGGGGACAGGGGGACCTTAATGAAAAACTGTTTTTT.

This clone was seen a single time. The chain recombines TRBV5-1 with TRBJ1-1; 7 bases are a match to TRBD1. There are 14 residues in the CDR3. V was pared by 5 bases and J by 0 bases, with 4 bases of the junction left unmatched. Germline V gives CDR1 SGHRS, CDR2 YFSETQ. CDR3 sequence reads: CASSVGQMNTEAFF. For the CDR3, the DNA is TGCGCCAGCAGTGTGGGACAGATGAACACTGAAGCTTTCTTT.

V and J are TRBV7-9 and TRBJ2-5; 9 bases align to TRBD2. Germline V lookup: CDR1 SEHNR, CDR2 FQNEAQ (reference sequence). J gave up 4 bases and V 4 bases, and 16 bases lay outside the gene matches. This CDR3 region has 18 residues. The CDR3, as DNA: TGTGCCAGCAGCTCGTCTTATCGAGCGGGGGGACTTGGAGAGACCCAGTACTTC. Its translation: CASSSSYRAGGLGETQYF.

The chain joins TRBV29-1 to TRBJ1-4; 8 positions match TRBD1. This CDR3 is built from 13 residues. The ends lost 6 bases at V and 5 bases at J; junction bases unmatched: 5. CDR1 and CDR2 from the germline V gene are SQVTM and ANQGSEA. The CDR3 bases are TGCAGCGTGAGGTCAGGGGGCAATGAAAAACTGTTTTTT. Its translation is CSVRSGGNEKLFF.

As regards this clone: This sample also contains other DNA sequences that code for the same CDR3. The chain carries TRBV5-1 and TRBJ2-3; D might be TRBD2 (5 bases). V lost 0 bases to trimming and J lost 0 bases, with 5 bases between them. Germline values: CDR1 SGHRS, CDR2 YFSETQ. CDR3 length: 14 amino acids. CDR3 in DNA: TGCGCCAGCAGCTTGGGGACTAGCACAGATACGCAGTATTTT. Translation: CASSLGTSTDTQYF.

J is TRBJ2-5 and V is TRBV2, with a possible D match to TRBD1 (5 bases). Trimming removed 4 bases from V and 3 bases from J, with 6 bases in between. The V gene's germline CDR1 is SNHLY and CDR2 FYNNEI. The CDR3 is 12 amino acids. CDR3 loop: CASSVGEETQYF. DNA of the CDR3: TGTGCCAGCAGTGTAGGGGAAGAGACCCAGTACTTC.

The CDR3 sequence: CASSILSSGNTIYF. As DNA, the CDR3 is TGTGCCAGTAGTATTTTGAGCTCTGGAAACACCATATATTTT. The chain links TRBV19 to TRBJ1-3; D is unresolved. Trimming left V 3 bases short and J 0 bases short, with 6 bases between. CDR3 length: 14 amino acids. CDR1 LNHDA and CDR2 SQIVND come from the germline V gene (reference sequence). Drawing the rest from reference TRBV19 and TRBJ1-3, the complete variable domain is DGGITQSPKYLFRKEGQNVTLSCEQNLNHDAMYWYRQDPGQGLRLIYYSQIVNDFQKGDIAEGYSVSREKKESFPLTVTSAQKNPTAFYLCASSILSSGNTIYFGEGSWLTVV.

V and J are TRBV16 and TRBJ2-5; TRBD1 matches at 8 bases. With V trimmed by 4 bases and J by 5 bases, 12 bases remained unmatched. This CDR3 spans 16 amino acids. Germline V lookup: CDR1 KGHSY, CDR2 FQNENV. The CDR3: CASSPSQGAPHETQYF. For the CDR3, the DNA is TGTGCCAGCAGCCCGTCCCAGGGGGCGCCGCACGAGACCCAGTACTTC.

The rearrangement uses TRBV5-4 and TRBJ2-1, with TRBD2 matching over 8 bases. J lost 2 bases, V lost 4 bases, and 8 bases had no gene match. Germline values: CDR1 SGHNT, CDR2 YYREEE (reference sequence). The CDR3 is 16 residues long. The CDR3 DNA follows: TGTGCCAGCAGCACATCCGGACTAGCCACCTACAATGAGCAGTTCTTC. Residues: CASSTSGLATYNEQFF. The full variable domain, completed using reference TRBV5-4 and TRBJ2-1, is ETGVTQSPTHLIKTRGQQVTLRCSSQSGHNTVSWYQQALGQGPQFIFQYYREEENGRGNFPPRFSGLQFPNYSSELNVNALELDDSALYLCASSTSGLATYNEQFFGPGTRLTVL.

V gene TRBV6-6 combines with J gene TRBJ2-7; 10 nucleotides match TRBD1. The CDR3 is made up of 15 amino acids. The junction had 6 bases not matched to a gene; V was cut back by 5 bases and J by 2 bases. In germline, CDR1 is MNHNY, CDR2 SVGAGI (reference sequence). The CDR3 here is CASSLPGQGTYEQYF. The DNA of the CDR3 is TGTGCCAGCAGTCTTCCGGGACAGGGGACCTACGAGCAGTACTTC.

The chain has TRBV5-1 and TRBJ2-3; the match to TRBD2 covers 10 bases. Germline V CDR1 and CDR2: SGHRS, YFSETQ. Trimming at V came to 6 bases and at J to 3 bases, leaving 4 bases not matched to a gene. The CDR3 runs 14 residues. CDR3 nucleotides: TGCGCCAGCACTAGCGGGAGAAGGACAGATACGCAGTATTTT. It specifies CASTSGRRTDTQYF.

The V gene is TRBV2, the J gene TRBJ2-7, with a weak D call TRBD2 (6 bases). Germline loops: CDR1 SNHLY, CDR2 FYNNEI. The germline V and J ends were trimmed by 3 bases and 2 bases, with 14 bases remaining between them. This CDR3 is 15 amino acids long. CDR3 sequence: CASSEISGGPYEQYF. As DNA, the CDR3 is TGTGCCAGCAGTGAGATATCAGGAGGGCCCTACGAGCAGTACTTC.

The chain uses TRBV2 and TRBJ1-5, with a possible D match to TRBD1 (6 bases). Trimming removed 4 bases at V and 4 bases at J, with 17 bases between. Germline V lookup: CDR1 SNHLY, CDR2 FYNNEI. The CDR3 contains 16 residues. CDR3 bases: TGTGCCAGCAGTGGATCTCCCGGACAGCAAAATCAGCCCCAGCATTTT. Its protein product is CASSGSPGQQNQPQHF. Full variable domain (remainder filled in from reference TRBV2 and TRBJ1-5): EPEVTQTPSHQVTQMGQEVILRCVPISNHLYFYWYRQILGQKVEFLVSFYNNEISEKSEIFDDQFSVERPDGSNFTLKIRSTKLEDSAMYFCASSGSPGQQNQPQHFGDGTRLSIL.

The chain employs TRBV7-8 and TRBJ2-7, with a tentative D call TRBD2 (6 bases). Germline assignment: CDR1 SGHVS and CDR2 FQNEAQ. The CDR3 covers 16 residues. The germline V and J ends were trimmed by 5 bases and 6 bases, with 23 bases remaining between them. The CDR3 coding sequence is TGTGCCAGCAGCACCCGTGGGGGGTTGAGGGTACGCGAGCAGTACTTC. Translated, it gives CASSTRGGLRVREQYF.

This clone came up once. The rearrangement links TRBV6-5 to TRBJ2-5, with D maybe TRBD1 (5 bases). Between the trimmed V and J ends, which lost 6 bases and 1 base, there was a span of 12 bases. The germline V gene has CDR1 MNHEY and CDR2 SVGAGI. CDR3 size: 14 residues. CDR3 nucleotide sequence: TGTGCCAGCAGACTCGACAGAAGCCAAGAGACCCAGTACTTC. Amino acids: CASRLDRSQETQYF.

CDR3 sequence reads: CASSRNTEAFF. Written as DNA, the CDR3 is TGTGCCAGCAGCCGGAACACTGAAGCTTTCTTT. The chain has TRBV11-2 and TRBJ1-1; no definite D call. Trimming took 5 bases from V and 1 from J, leaving 2 bases between them. Germline loops: CDR1 SGHAT, CDR2 FQNNGV. The CDR3 runs 11 residues.

The chain carries TRBV13 and TRBJ2-1, with D unresolved. Germline V gives CDR1 PRHDT, CDR2 FYEKMQ (reference sequence). There are 15 residues in the CDR3. V shed 5 bases and J shed 5 bases, with 16 bases lying between them. The CDR3 loop is CASSLHRVRHNEQFF. As DNA, the CDR3 is TGTGCCAGCAGCCTCCACCGGGTAAGACACAATGAGCAGTTCTTC.

This clone was detected once. The DNA for the CDR3 is TGTGCCAGCAGCTCCGTTTGGCGGGAGAACTTCAATGAGCAGTTCTTC. Residues: CASSSVWRENFNEQFF. The chain employs TRBV11-2 and TRBJ2-1; 7 bases agree with TRBD2. The CDR3 spans 16 residues. The germline gives CDR1 SGHAT, CDR2 FQNNGV. The V gene end was trimmed by 4 bases and the J gene end by 6 bases; junction bases not matched to a gene: 12.

This sequence joins TRBV6-5 and TRBJ2-1; 7 bases map to TRBD2. From germline, CDR1 is MNHEY and CDR2 SVGAGI. The ends lost 7 bases at V and 8 bases at J; junction bases unmatched: 5. This CDR3 is built from 12 residues. The CDR3 bases are TGTGCCAGCACCGGACTAGAGTATGAGCAGTTCTTC. Amino acid sequence: CASTGLEYEQFF.

DNA for the CDR3: TGTGCCAGCAGTTTGCGGGCCACCAATCAGCCCCAGCATTTT. Translating it yields CASSLRATNQPQHF. This chain joins TRBV27 and TRBJ1-5; no reliable D call. The germline V and J ends were trimmed by 3 bases and 3 bases, with 9 bases remaining between them. Germline V gene sequence: CDR1 MNHEY, CDR2 SMNVEV (reference sequence). The CDR3 spans 14 residues.

This clone was detected only once. The chain recombines TRBV14 with TRBJ2-1, with a weak D call TRBD1 (6 bases). V was shortened by 2 bases and J by 9 bases, with 8 bases between the two germline ends. Per germline, CDR1 SGHDN and CDR2 FVKESK. CDR3 length equals 12 residues. The CDR3 nucleotides read TGTGCCAGCAGCCAACAGGGGATTGAGCAGTTCTTC. Its protein product is CASSQQGIEQFF.

The chain uses TRBV5-6 and TRBJ2-7; TRBD1 matches at 7 bases. The ends lost 1 base at V and 3 bases at J; junction bases unmatched: 1. CDR1 is SGHDT and CDR2 is YYEEEE in the germline V gene. There are 13 residues in the CDR3. The CDR3 sequence: CASSLSGGYEQYF. CDR3 bases: TGTGCCAGCAGCTTGTCAGGGGGCTACGAGCAGTACTTC.

The chain links TRBV24-1 to TRBJ2-3, with 11 bases aligning to TRBD2. The germline V gene has CDR1 KGHDR and CDR2 SFDVKD. CDR3 length: 16 amino acids. V was pared by 5 bases and J by 1 base, with 4 bases of the junction left unmatched. The CDR3 DNA reads as TGTGCCACCAGTGCGTTAGCGGGAGGGGGCACAGATACGCAGTATTTT. Protein product: CATSALAGGGTDTQYF.

The J gene is TRBJ1-2, the V gene TRBV4-1, with 9 bases aligning to TRBD1. Germline lookup yields CDR1 MGHRA and CDR2 YSYEKL. CDR3 length: 19 amino acids. Germline trimming cut 5 bases from V and 8 bases from J; bases unmatched to any gene: 24. CDR3 in DNA: TGCGCCAGCAGCGACGGGGACAGGGTCGTCGGGGTAGCTCTCGGGGGCTACACCTTC. Encoded protein: CASSDGDRVVGVALGGYTF.

This rearrangement joins TRBV7-9 to TRBJ2-3, with TRBD2 matching 7 bases. Germline V gene sequence: CDR1 SEHNR, CDR2 FQNEAQ (reference sequence). The CDR3 runs to 16 residues. V trimming: 0 bases; J trimming: 4 bases; junction bases outside the gene matches: 7. As DNA, the CDR3 is TGTGCCAGCAGCTTAGCCCCTAGCGGACGATCAGATACGCAGTATTTT. Protein product: CASSLAPSGRSDTQYF.